The 4 T cell receptor beta chains presented below share a single source sample, sequenced in a study of molecular identifiers for immune sequencing clone quantification (dated by TCRdb to 2016 to 2019). Library generation was performed with PCR. TCRdb names NextSeq 500 as the instrument used. TCRdb itself trimmed the public reads at Q25 with fastp, ran MiXCR and retained productive beta chains. Duplicate CDR3 protein sequences are folded into a single record with the most common DNA and genes. The sample table lists approximately 97,000 distinct CDR3 sequences, approximately 24% of them with a count of one. The top ten clones comprise approximately 0.91% of the sample. The sequenced sample was naive CD8+ T cells from blood, with Jurkat cell RNA spiked in. The cell subset or site label on this specimen signifies: FACS-sorted CD8+CD4-CCR7+CD45RA+ naive T cells. The receptors were sampled from a human donor in good health. Some libraries in this study had Jurkat cell RNA spiked in.

This clonotype appeared many times. This sequence joins TRBV30 and TRBJ2-5; D gene uncertain. CDR1 and CDR2 from the germline V gene are GTSNPN and SVGIG (reference sequence). This CDR3 has 12 residues. V was shortened by 4 bases and J by 4 bases, with 10 bases between the two germline ends. The CDR3 sequence is CAWTVSGETQYF. In nucleotides, the CDR3 is TGTGCCTGGACAGTTTCGGGAGAGACCCAGTACTTC.

As regards this clonotype: This may be a read error: a much more frequent sequence differs by one nucleotide. Here the CDR3 DNA reads TGTGCCAGTAGTCCGTGGATCGGGGGGGGCTACGAGCGGTACTTC. It encodes CASSPWIGGGYERYF. This rearrangement joins TRBV19 to TRBJ2-7; 8 bases map to TRBD2. The CDR3 length is 15 residues. Germline assignment: CDR1 LNHDA and CDR2 SQIVND (reference sequence).

As to this clonotype: This sequence may be a read error, since a much larger clone differs from it by one base. This chain connects TRBV7-2 to TRBJ1-3; 7 positions agree with TRBD1. This CDR3 is built from 15 residues. CDR1 is SGHTA, CDR2 FQGNSA, per germline. Here the CDR3 DNA reads TGTGCCAGCAGCGAAGGGACAGCCTCTGGAAACACCAGATATTTT. This gives the protein CASSEGTASGNTRYF.

Concerning this clonotype: Being one base from a much bigger clone, this may be a read error. The chain joins TRBV29-1 to TRBJ2-7; maybe TRBD1 (6 bases). This CDR3 is 12 amino acids long. Germline V gene lookup returns CDR1 SQVTM and CDR2 ANQGSEA. The DNA of the CDR3 is TGCAGCGCCCTCATACAGGGCTACAAGCAGTACTTC. It encodes CSALIQGYKQYF.